These 30 T cell receptor beta chains originate from one sample sequenced in a study of beta chain features in type 1 diabetes. As every portion of the isolated RNA was reverse transcribed, the sequencing read expressed TCRB transcripts. Repertoires were generated with immunoSEQ multiplex PCR, while TCRdb's copy carries only in-frame clones and drops some. The data hold more than 150,000 clones, with about 13% observed a single time. The sequenced sample was central memory CD4+ T cells from blood. The receptors here all came from a young woman in good health.

V usage is TRBV29-1 and J usage is TRBJ1-1, with TRBD1 identical over 7 bases. There are 13 residues in the CDR3. Trimming at V came to 7 bases and at J to 6 bases, leaving 11 bases not matched to a gene. CDR1 and CDR2 (germline): SQVTM, ANQGSEA. Here the CDR3 reads CSADRVGVAEAFF. Written as DNA, the CDR3 is TGCAGCGCTGACAGGGTTGGGGTCGCTGAAGCTTTCTTT.

The chain combines TRBV7-2 with TRBJ2-3, with 9 bases aligning to TRBD2. V was clipped by 4 bases and J by 1 base; unmatched bases: 3. The CDR3 consists of 15 residues. CDR1 SGHTA and CDR2 FQGNSA come from the germline V gene. Here the CDR3 reads CASSSRTSGTDTQYF. The CDR3 nucleotides are TGTGCCAGCAGCTCTCGGACTAGCGGCACAGATACGCAGTATTTT.

The chain has TRBV4-1 and TRBJ2-5, with 8 bases identical to TRBD2. Germline trimming cut 0 bases from V and 2 bases from J; bases unmatched to any gene: 11. The V gene's germline CDR1 is MGHRA and CDR2 YSYEKL. The CDR3 has 18 amino acids. The CDR3: CASSQDASGPIQQETQYF. The CDR3 DNA sequence: TGCGCCAGCAGCCAAGACGCTAGCGGGCCAATCCAGCAAGAGACCCAGTACTTC.

This clone was observed a few times. The CDR3 spells CAWSGRTARYTF. The CDR3 coding sequence is TGTGCCTGGAGTGGTAGGACAGCCCGCTACACCTTC. The V call is TRBV30, the J call TRBJ1-2, with D possibly TRBD1 on 6 matching bases. Germline-derived CDR1 and CDR2 are GTSNPN and SVGIG (reference sequence). The V and J ends lost 1 base and 9 bases respectively, with 12 bases between them. CDR3 length: 12 residues.

The gene calls are TRBV4-2 and TRBJ2-1; 9 bases agree with TRBD2. The junction had 15 bases not matched to a gene; V was cut back by 8 bases and J by 1 base. From germline, CDR1 is LGHNA and CDR2 YNFKEQ. CDR3 length: 18 amino acids. The CDR3 DNA reads as TGTGCCAGCTCCCGGGGATCCATAGCGGGAGAATCCTACAATGAGCAGTTCTTC. Encoded protein: CASSRGSIAGESYNEQFF.

This clone has only a few counts. The chain combines TRBV15 with TRBJ2-4; D is possibly TRBD2 (6 bases). V was clipped by 0 bases and J by 2 bases, with 11 bases between them. Germline V lookup: CDR1 LNHNV, CDR2 YYDKDF (reference sequence). This CDR3 is 16 amino acids long. In DNA, the CDR3 is TGTGCCACCAGCAGAGATGCTAGCGTCACCAAAAACATTCAGTACTTC. It is translated as CATSRDASVTKNIQYF.

This clone has more than one count but fewer than ten. The genes are TRBV28 and TRBJ1-4; possible D gene TRBD1, 5 bases. Germline V gives CDR1 MDHEN, CDR2 SYDVKM. The CDR3 spans 16 residues. With 3 bases removed from V and 3 bases from J, the gap between germline ends came to 14 bases. CDR3 nucleotide sequence: TGTGCCAGCAGTTTGCTAGGGGAGGTGGCTAATGAAAAACTGTTTTTT. Its protein is CASSLLGEVANEKLFF.

This clone was recorded a few times. A junction end diverges from the germline sequence, so it may reflect a read error. This chain uses TRBV4-3 with TRBJ2-1; tentatively, D is TRBD2 (5 bases). Germline CDR1 is LGHNA and CDR2 is YSLEER. CDR3 length equals 19 residues. The CDR3 region is CASSQGTIPGSMNYDEQFF. The CDR3 nucleotides read TGCGCCAGCAGCCAAGGAACGATACCGGGGAGTATGAACTACGATGAGCAGTTCTTC.

This clone came up a few times. The CDR3 DNA reads as TGTGCCAGCAGCTTAGGCCGGACTAGCGGGGGCAATGAGCAGTTCTTC. Its translation: CASSLGRTSGGNEQFF. The chain uses TRBV13 and TRBJ2-1, with 13 bases aligning to TRBD2. The germline V gene has CDR1 PRHDT and CDR2 FYEKMQ (reference sequence). The CDR3 runs 16 residues. The V gene end was trimmed by 0 bases and the J gene end by 6 bases; junction bases not matched to a gene: 2.

The chain joins TRBV28 to TRBJ2-7; 8 positions match TRBD1. The germline V gene encodes CDR1 MDHEN and CDR2 SYDVKM. Trimming took 2 bases from V and 4 from J; bases not matched to a gene: 7. CDR3 length equals 15 residues. CDR3 sequence reads: CASSLGGTGVYEQYF. The CDR3 coding sequence is TGTGCCAGCAGTTTAGGCGGGACAGGAGTATACGAGCAGTACTTC.

The chain links TRBV15 to TRBJ2-2; 7 nucleotides align to TRBD1. The CDR3 totals 16 residues. The V and J ends lost 5 bases and 3 bases, in that order; junction bases with no gene match: 9. Looked up from germline, CDR1 is LNHNV and CDR2 is YYDKDF (reference sequence). CDR3 sequence (DNA): TGTGCCACCAGCGACCTAACGACAGGGCACACCGGGGAGCTGTTTTTT. Protein product: CATSDLTTGHTGELFF.

The chain recombines TRBV5-1 with TRBJ2-3; 7 nucleotides agree with TRBD2. J gave up 2 bases and V 4 bases, and 10 bases lay outside the gene matches. Germline CDR1 reads SGHRS; CDR2 reads YFSETQ. The CDR3 consists of 16 residues. CDR3 amino acids: CASSIQTGTTTDTQYF. CDR3 DNA: TGCGCCAGCAGCATCCAAACCGGGACTACCACAGATACGCAGTATTTT.

V and J are TRBV29-1 and TRBJ1-5, with D maybe TRBD1 (5 bases). Germline CDR1 is SQVTM and CDR2 is ANQGSEA. V was trimmed by 5 bases and J by 1 base, leaving 6 bases between them. The CDR3 extends over 12 amino acids. The DNA for the CDR3 is TGCAGCGTTCGACAGAGCAATCAGCCCCAGCATTTT. Residues: CSVRQSNQPQHF.

A few counts support this clone. The chain carries TRBV29-1 and TRBJ1-1; no definite D call. The CDR3 contains 15 residues. Germline V gives CDR1 SQVTM, CDR2 ANQGSEA. The V gene lost 3 bases and the J gene lost 1 base, with 15 bases spanning the gap. The DNA of the CDR3 is TGCAGCGTTGACTCATCCGTCGCAGGGAACACTGAAGCTTTCTTT. Translating gives CSVDSSVAGNTEAFF.

In this sample, this clone turned up once. The chain has TRBV28 and TRBJ1-2; D is perhaps TRBD1 (5 bases). V lost 3 bases, J lost 8 bases, and 7 bases lay in between. Germline V gene sequence: CDR1 MDHEN, CDR2 SYDVKM. This CDR3 region has 11 residues. CDR3 sequence (DNA): TGTGCCAGCAGTTTGCGGGGCGGCTACACCTTC. It translates to CASSLRGGYTF.

This chain uses TRBV2 with TRBJ2-7; D gene uncertain. The CDR3 consists of 14 residues. Germline values: CDR1 SNHLY, CDR2 FYNNEI. The germline V and J ends were trimmed by 3 bases and 1 base, with 10 bases remaining between them. Here the CDR3 reads CASSEGEFSYEQYF. In nucleotides, the CDR3 is TGTGCCAGCAGTGAGGGCGAGTTTTCCTACGAGCAGTACTTC. Based on the CDR3 plus reference TRBV2 and TRBJ2-7, the full variable domain is EPEVTQTPSHQVTQMGQEVILRCVPISNHLYFYWYRQILGQKVEFLVSFYNNEISEKSEIFDDQFSVERPDGSNFTLKIRSTKLEDSAMYFCASSEGEFSYEQYFGPGTRLTVT.

The chain recombines TRBV20-1 with TRBJ2-1; no clear D. Germline assignment: CDR1 DFQATT and CDR2 SNEGSKA (reference sequence). The CDR3 loop spans 10 amino acids. The V end was cut by 4 bases, the J end by 7 bases, with 5 bases between. The CDR3 DNA reads as TGCAGTGCTATAAAAAATGAGCAGTTCTTC. Translation: CSAIKNEQFF.

The genes are TRBV6-5 and TRBJ2-1; 8 positions agree with TRBD1. The V gene end was trimmed by 5 bases and the J gene end by 3 bases; junction bases not matched to a gene: 3. The germline V gene has CDR1 MNHEY and CDR2 SVGAGI. This CDR3 contains 14 residues. CDR3 nucleotide sequence: TGTGCCAGCAGTCCGGGACAGGTCTACAATGAGCAGTTCTTC. Protein product: CASSPGQVYNEQFF.

This clone was detected only a few times. The genes are TRBV2 and TRBJ1-1, with a weak D call TRBD1 (5 bases). V shed 5 bases and J shed 3 bases, with 10 bases lying between them. Germline V gene data show CDR1 as SNHLY and CDR2 as FYNNEI. The CDR3 contains 13 residues. The CDR3, as DNA: TGTGCCAGCAGTCGACAGATCTACACTGAAGCTTTCTTT. This codes for CASSRQIYTEAFF. The variable domain in full, completed from reference TRBV2 and TRBJ1-1, reads EPEVTQTPSHQVTQMGQEVILRCVPISNHLYFYWYRQILGQKVEFLVSFYNNEISEKSEIFDDQFSVERPDGSNFTLKIRSTKLEDSAMYFCASSRQIYTEAFFGQGTRLTVV.

This clone was recorded a few times. The chain couples TRBV9 to TRBJ2-7; 9 bases are shared with TRBD1. CDR1 SGDLS and CDR2 YYNGEE come from the germline V gene. The CDR3 totals 15 residues. Losses at the gene ends were 0 bases for V and 6 bases for J; bases not matched to a gene: 7. In nucleotides, the CDR3 is TGTGCCAGCAGCGTAGCGGGGGACAGGGAGTCCGAGCAGTACTTC. This translates into CASSVAGDRESEQYF.

The chain is built from TRBV4-3 and TRBJ2-3; 9 nucleotides line up with TRBD2. The CDR3 has 17 amino acids. The germline V gene encodes CDR1 LGHNA and CDR2 YSLEER. The ends lost 1 base at V and 2 bases at J; junction bases unmatched: 7. The CDR3 here is CASSQGPAGGPTDTQYF. In DNA, the CDR3 is TGCGCCAGCAGCCAAGGGCCAGCGGGAGGCCCCACAGATACGCAGTATTTT.

This clone was detected a few times. This chain uses TRBV7-2 with TRBJ2-3; 9 bases agree with TRBD2. The germline CDR1 and CDR2 sequences are SGHTA and FQGNSA. This CDR3 has 15 amino acids. V gave up 4 bases and J gave up 5 bases; unmatched junction bases: 7. CDR3 sequence reads: CASSSSSGAGDTQYF. For the CDR3, the DNA is TGTGCCAGCAGCTCCTCTAGCGGGGCGGGAGATACGCAGTATTTT.

This clone has just a few counts. The J gene is TRBJ1-2, the V gene TRBV20-1, with D uncertain. The germline CDR1 and CDR2 sequences are DFQATT and SNEGSKA (reference sequence). CDR3 length: 11 amino acids. V was shortened by 4 bases and J by 8 bases, with 11 bases between the two germline ends. The CDR3 region is CSATHSWGYTF. The CDR3 nucleotides are TGCAGTGCTACCCACAGTTGGGGCTACACCTTC.

This clone was seen ten or more times. This chain links TRBV4-1 with TRBJ2-1; TRBD2 matches 9 bases. Germline lookup yields CDR1 MGHRA and CDR2 YSYEKL. Trimming at V came to 1 base and at J to 7 bases, leaving 11 bases not matched to a gene. The CDR3 runs 17 residues. Written as DNA, the CDR3 is TGCGCCAGCAGCCAAGTTGATATGGGACTAGCTTCTAATGAGCAGTTCTTC. The encoded protein is CASSQVDMGLASNEQFF.

This clone came up a few times. V usage is TRBV15 and J usage is TRBJ2-5; 7 bases align to TRBD1. V shed 0 bases, J shed 5 bases, and the junction held 3 bases outside the gene matches. The V gene's germline CDR1 is LNHNV and CDR2 YYDKDF (reference sequence). The CDR3 totals 14 residues. The CDR3 DNA reads TGTGCCACCAGCAGAGATCCGGGACAGGAGACCCAGTACTTC. Translation: CATSRDPGQETQYF.

The sample holds one count of this clone. This chain links TRBV27 with TRBJ2-1; 8 bases align to TRBD2. V lost 6 bases and J lost 7; bases outside the gene matches: 11. Germline-derived CDR1 and CDR2 are MNHEY and SMNVEV (reference sequence). The CDR3 is made up of 15 amino acids. The CDR3 is CASRTNSGTMNEQFF. The CDR3 nucleotides are TGTGCCAGCAGGACCAATAGCGGGACAATGAATGAGCAGTTCTTC.

This sequence joins TRBV27 and TRBJ1-1; D unclear. The length of the CDR3 is 12 residues. Trimming shortened V by 8 bases and J by 10 bases, and 17 bases separated the two germline ends. Germline V CDR1 and CDR2: MNHEY, SMNVEV (reference sequence). The DNA for the CDR3 is TGTGCCAGCTCGCGGTTTCCGGAGAGAGCTTTCTTT. This translates into CASSRFPERAFF.

The chain links TRBV28 to TRBJ1-5; no clear D. The V and J ends lost 1 base and 3 bases respectively, with 7 bases between them. This CDR3 is 14 amino acids long. The germline V gene encodes CDR1 MDHEN and CDR2 SYDVKM. DNA of the CDR3: TGTGCCAGCAGTTTATATGGCATCAATCAGCCCCAGCATTTT. The encoded protein is CASSLYGINQPQHF.

The rearrangement links TRBV7-2 to TRBJ2-7; weak D call: TRBD2 (5 bases). This CDR3 region has 13 residues. Per germline, CDR1 SGHTA and CDR2 FQGNSA. Trimming cost V 3 bases and J 3 bases, with 9 bases left between them. The CDR3 DNA sequence: TGTGCCAGCAGCTTCCCGGGGAGCTACGAGCAGTACTTC. Its protein is CASSFPGSYEQYF.

This clone was detected only a few times. The rearrangement links TRBV4-3 to TRBJ2-3; D is unclear. This CDR3 contains 14 residues. The germline V and J ends were trimmed by 0 bases and 1 base, with 5 bases remaining between them. Germline CDR1 reads LGHNA; CDR2 reads YSLEER. The CDR3 protein is CASSQDAGTDTQYF. As DNA, the CDR3 is TGCGCCAGCAGCCAAGATGCAGGCACAGATACGCAGTATTTT.